Following are 20 T cell receptor beta chains from one sample sequenced in a study of blood T cell repertoires in COVID-19 (dated by TCRdb to 2018 to 2021). The library was built by means of the immunoSEQ multiplex PCR assay. TCRdb's version of the immuneACCESS table is confined to in-frame rearrangements and falls short of the full clone set. An unresolved V gene accounts for under half of the shortfall where checked; the remainder is of unknown origin. In all, the sample holds some 230,000 clones, and roughly 84% of those were seen once. Together, the top ten hold around 0.97% of the sample. The sequenced sample consisted of peripheral blood. The source is a man in his forties with acute or convalescent COVID-19.

The rearrangement joins TRBV15 to TRBJ2-7; 7 bases map to TRBD1. V lost 3 bases to trimming and J lost 2 bases; unmatched junction nucleotides: 10. CDR3 length: 16 residues. Germline CDR1 reads LNHNV; CDR2 reads YYDKDF (reference sequence). The CDR3 sequence: CATSRAEGARPYEQYF. CDR3 DNA: TGTGCCACCAGCAGGGCCGAGGGGGCCAGACCCTACGAGCAGTACTTC.

This clone was recorded once. The gene calls are TRBV7-9 and TRBJ1-1; D perhaps matches TRBD1 (6 bases). This CDR3 region has 16 residues. CDR1 and CDR2 (germline): SEHNR, FQNEAQ (reference sequence). Trimming took 2 bases from V and 1 from J, leaving 14 bases between them. The CDR3 nucleotides read TGTGCCAGCAGCTTATCGGGGCGCAGGGGGAACACTGAAGCTTTCTTT. This codes for CASSLSGRRGNTEAFF.

The rearrangement uses TRBV12-3 or TRBV12-4 and TRBJ2-2; D may be TRBD2 (6 bases). This CDR3 comprises 13 residues. Trimming stripped 3 bases from V and 6 bases from J, with 8 bases between. CDR3 sequence: CASSLPGAGELFF. The CDR3 DNA reads as TGTGCCAGCAGTTTGCCGGGGGCCGGGGAGCTGTTTTTT.

V usage is TRBV7-2 and J usage is TRBJ1-2; D not resolved. Looked up from germline, CDR1 is SGHTA and CDR2 is FQGNSA. Trimming took 1 base from V and 5 from J, leaving 11 bases between them. This CDR3 comprises 14 residues. The CDR3 protein is CASSLVAGGYGYTF. In DNA, the CDR3 is TGTGCCAGCAGCTTAGTGGCGGGAGGGTATGGCTACACCTTC. The variable domain in full, with the rest retrieved from reference TRBV7-2 and TRBJ1-2, is GAGVSQSPSNKVTEKGKDVELRCDPISGHTALYWYRQSLGQGLEFLIYFQGNSAPDKSGLPSDRFSAERTGGSVSTLTIQRTQQEDSAVYLCASSLVAGGYGYTFGSGTRLTVV.

The V call is TRBV11-1, the J call TRBJ1-1; no firm D call. Germline CDR1 and CDR2: SGHAT and FQDESV (reference sequence). The V end lost 5 bases, the J end lost 4 bases, and 11 bases lay between the germline ends. CDR3 length: 13 amino acids. The CDR3 is CASSRTRGTEAFF. CDR3 DNA: TGTGCCAGCAGCCGGACCCGGGGCACTGAAGCTTTCTTT.

V and J are TRBV5-6 and TRBJ1-2, with TRBD1 identical over 8 bases. This CDR3 contains 14 residues. V trimming: 5 bases; J trimming: 8 bases; junction bases outside the gene matches: 11. Per germline, CDR1 SGHDT and CDR2 YYEEEE. The CDR3 DNA follows: TGTGCCAGCAGACCGGGGCGGGCAGGGGGCGGCTACACCTTC. Protein product: CASRPGRAGGGYTF.

The DNA for the CDR3 is TGTGCCAGTAGTATTGGGTTCCGGGGAAATCAGCCCCAGCATTTT. Amino acids: CASSIGFRGNQPQHF. This rearrangement joins TRBV19 to TRBJ1-5; D is unresolved. The ends were cut back, 3 bases at V and 4 bases at J, with 13 bases in the middle. The CDR3 loop spans 15 amino acids. The germline CDR1 and CDR2 sequences are LNHDA and SQIVND (reference sequence). The full variable domain, its missing parts supplied by reference TRBV19 and TRBJ1-5, is DGGITQSPKYLFRKEGQNVTLSCEQNLNHDAMYWYRQDPGQGLRLIYYSQIVNDFQKGDIAEGYSVSREKKESFPLTVTSAQKNPTAFYLCASSIGFRGNQPQHFGDGTRLSIL.

The rearrangement uses TRBV24-1 and TRBJ1-2, with D unclear. Germline lookup yields CDR1 KGHDR and CDR2 SFDVKD. This CDR3 has 12 residues. The ends were cut back, 4 bases at V and 8 bases at J, with 10 bases in the middle. The CDR3 spells CATSDSGRGYTF. Written as DNA, the CDR3 is TGTGCCACCAGTGACAGCGGGAGAGGCTACACCTTC.

The V gene is TRBV20-1, the J gene TRBJ1-1; D gene ambiguous. V gave up 3 bases and J gave up 6 bases, with 8 bases separating them. This CDR3 contains 11 residues. CDR1 is DFQATT, CDR2 SNEGSKA, per germline (reference sequence). CDR3 nucleotides: TGCAGTGCTAGGGGCGTTGCTGAAGCTTTCTTT. Protein: CSARGVAEAFF.

The chain employs TRBV24-1 and TRBJ2-3, with 8 bases matching TRBD2. Germline CDR1 KGHDR, CDR2 SFDVKD. The CDR3 length is 15 residues. The trim removed 6 bases at V and 0 bases at J, leaving 4 bases unmatched. The CDR3 DNA reads as TGTGCCACCAGTCACGGCGGGGGGAGCACAGATACGCAGTATTTT. Protein product: CATSHGGGSTDTQYF.

The rearrangement joins TRBV5-5 to TRBJ1-5; no definite D call. This CDR3 region has 17 residues. The germline CDR1 and CDR2 sequences are SGHKS and YYEKEE (reference sequence). Deletions cut 3 bases from V and 1 base from J, with 17 bases between. The CDR3 coding sequence is TGTGCCAGCAGCTCGATCGACTACTCCGGCAGCAATCAGCCCCAGCATTTT. Translated: CASSSIDYSGSNQPQHF.

The rearrangement joins TRBV18 to TRBJ1-5; D may be TRBD1 (5 bases). The CDR3 covers 15 residues. V was pared by 1 base and J by 0 bases, with 7 bases between. The germline CDR1 and CDR2 sequences are KGHSH and LQKENI. The CDR3 nucleotides read TGTGCCAGCTCACCACAACAGGTTAGCAATCAGCCCCAGCATTTT. Translation: CASSPQQVSNQPQHF.

The rearrangement uses TRBV11-3 and TRBJ1-4; 7 bases are shared with TRBD1. Germline lookup yields CDR1 SGHNT and CDR2 YENEEA. The V segment lost 3 bases and the J segment 8 bases; nucleotides outside the gene matches: 24. The length of the CDR3 is 20 residues. CDR3: CASSFWECKLRGRFSEKLFF. DNA for the CDR3: TGTGCCAGCAGCTTCTGGGAATGTAAGTTAAGGGGGCGATTTTCCGAAAAACTGTTTTTT.

This clone was counted a single time. The chain joins TRBV29-1 to TRBJ2-3; maybe TRBD2 (6 bases). The CDR3 totals 14 residues. Germline CDR1 and CDR2: SQVTM and ANQGSEA. Trimming removed 7 bases from V and 2 bases from J, with 16 bases in between. CDR3 sequence: CSAFPGLSTDTQYF. Here the CDR3 DNA reads TGCAGCGCCTTTCCGGGACTCTCCACAGATACGCAGTATTTT.

This clone was counted between two and nine times. The CDR3 nucleotides read TGTGCCAGCAGAACAGGGGGCGAGAATCAGCCCCAGCATTTT. Translation gives CASRTGGENQPQHF. The chain uses TRBV6-5 and TRBJ1-5; TRBD1 aligns across 9 bases. The trim removed 6 bases at V and 4 bases at J, leaving 4 bases unmatched. The CDR3 totals 14 residues. Germline V lookup: CDR1 MNHEY, CDR2 SVGAGI.

A word on this clone: Other DNA sequences in the same sample also yield this CDR3. The V gene is TRBV5-1, the J gene TRBJ2-5; D gene unclear. The V end lost 4 bases, the J end lost 2 bases, and 6 bases lay between the germline ends. The CDR3 runs to 12 residues. Germline V gives CDR1 SGHRS, CDR2 YFSETQ. The CDR3 reads CASSLLQETQYF. The CDR3 bases are TGCGCCAGCAGCCTACTACAAGAGACCCAGTACTTC.

This chain connects TRBV10-2 to TRBJ2-7; possibly TRBD1 for D (5 bases). This CDR3 contains 14 residues. From germline, CDR1 is WSHSY and CDR2 SAAADI. Trimming shortened V by 3 bases and J by 3 bases, and 12 bases separated the two germline ends. CDR3 amino acids: CASSELGRDYEQYF. The DNA for the CDR3 is TGCGCCAGCAGTGAATTGGGCAGGGACTACGAGCAGTACTTC.

The V and J genes are TRBV18 and TRBJ1-1, with 7 bases aligning to TRBD1. The V gene end was trimmed by 2 bases and the J gene end by 0 bases; junction bases not matched to a gene: 9. Germline values: CDR1 KGHSH, CDR2 LQKENI. The CDR3 runs to 17 residues. The CDR3 spells CASSPIAGTVLNTEAFF. CDR3 nucleotides: TGTGCCAGCTCACCAATTGCTGGGACAGTCCTGAACACTGAAGCTTTCTTT. Full variable domain (remainder filled in from reference TRBV18 and TRBJ1-1): NAGVMQNPRHLVRRRGQEARLRCSPMKGHSHVYWYRQLPEEGLKFMVYLQKENIIDESGMPKERFSAEFPKEGPSILRIQQVVRGDSAAYFCASSPIAGTVLNTEAFFGQGTRLTVV.

The table lists this clone with a count of one. CDR3 in DNA: TGTGCCAGCAGCCAAGGCTCGGGGTACGAGCAGTACTTC. Translation gives CASSQGSGYEQYF. The chain carries TRBV3-1 (or the pseudogene TRBV3-2) and TRBJ2-7, with a weak D call TRBD2 (5 bases). The CDR3 has 13 amino acids. V lost 1 base and J 4 bases, leaving 8 bases between the germline ends. Germline V lookup: CDR1 LGHDT, CDR2 YNNKEL (reference sequence).

The chain joins TRBV14 to TRBJ1-2; 7 positions match TRBD1. Germline CDR1 SGHDN, CDR2 FVKESK. The length of the CDR3 is 16 residues. With V trimmed by 4 bases and J by 8 bases, 16 bases remained unmatched. CDR3 loop: CASSLLPQGGMEGYTF. CDR3 nucleotides: TGTGCCAGCAGCCTACTCCCGCAGGGGGGAATGGAGGGCTACACCTTC.